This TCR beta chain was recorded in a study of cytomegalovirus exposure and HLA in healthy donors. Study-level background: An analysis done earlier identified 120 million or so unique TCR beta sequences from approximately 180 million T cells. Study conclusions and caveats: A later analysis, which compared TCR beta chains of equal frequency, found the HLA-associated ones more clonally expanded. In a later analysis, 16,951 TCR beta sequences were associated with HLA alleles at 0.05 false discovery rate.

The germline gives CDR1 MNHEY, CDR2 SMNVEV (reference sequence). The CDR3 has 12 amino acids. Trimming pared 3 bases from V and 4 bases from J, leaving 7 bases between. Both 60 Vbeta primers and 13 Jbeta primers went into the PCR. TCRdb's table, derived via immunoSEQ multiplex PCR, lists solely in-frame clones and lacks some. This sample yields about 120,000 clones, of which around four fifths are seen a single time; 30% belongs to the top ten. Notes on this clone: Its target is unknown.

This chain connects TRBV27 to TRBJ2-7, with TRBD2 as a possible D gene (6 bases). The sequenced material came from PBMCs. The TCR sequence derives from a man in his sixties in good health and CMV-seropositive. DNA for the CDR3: TGTGCCAGCAGTTTTGCGGGATACGAGCAGTACTTC. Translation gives CASSFAGYEQYF.